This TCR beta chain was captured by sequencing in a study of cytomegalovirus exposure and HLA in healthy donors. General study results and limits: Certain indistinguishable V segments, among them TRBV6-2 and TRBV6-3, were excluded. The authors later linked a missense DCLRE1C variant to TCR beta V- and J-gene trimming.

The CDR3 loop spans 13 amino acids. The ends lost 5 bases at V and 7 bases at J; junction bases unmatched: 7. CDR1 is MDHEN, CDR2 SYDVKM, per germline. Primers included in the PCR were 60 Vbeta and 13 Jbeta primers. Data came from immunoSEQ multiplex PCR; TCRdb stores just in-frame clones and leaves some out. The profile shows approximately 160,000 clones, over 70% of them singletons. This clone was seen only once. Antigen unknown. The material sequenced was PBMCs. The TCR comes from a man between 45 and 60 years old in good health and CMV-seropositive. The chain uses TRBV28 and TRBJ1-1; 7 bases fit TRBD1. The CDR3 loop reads CASSKPGQLEAFF. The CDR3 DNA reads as TGTGCCAGCAGTAAACCGGGACAGCTTGAAGCTTTCTTT.